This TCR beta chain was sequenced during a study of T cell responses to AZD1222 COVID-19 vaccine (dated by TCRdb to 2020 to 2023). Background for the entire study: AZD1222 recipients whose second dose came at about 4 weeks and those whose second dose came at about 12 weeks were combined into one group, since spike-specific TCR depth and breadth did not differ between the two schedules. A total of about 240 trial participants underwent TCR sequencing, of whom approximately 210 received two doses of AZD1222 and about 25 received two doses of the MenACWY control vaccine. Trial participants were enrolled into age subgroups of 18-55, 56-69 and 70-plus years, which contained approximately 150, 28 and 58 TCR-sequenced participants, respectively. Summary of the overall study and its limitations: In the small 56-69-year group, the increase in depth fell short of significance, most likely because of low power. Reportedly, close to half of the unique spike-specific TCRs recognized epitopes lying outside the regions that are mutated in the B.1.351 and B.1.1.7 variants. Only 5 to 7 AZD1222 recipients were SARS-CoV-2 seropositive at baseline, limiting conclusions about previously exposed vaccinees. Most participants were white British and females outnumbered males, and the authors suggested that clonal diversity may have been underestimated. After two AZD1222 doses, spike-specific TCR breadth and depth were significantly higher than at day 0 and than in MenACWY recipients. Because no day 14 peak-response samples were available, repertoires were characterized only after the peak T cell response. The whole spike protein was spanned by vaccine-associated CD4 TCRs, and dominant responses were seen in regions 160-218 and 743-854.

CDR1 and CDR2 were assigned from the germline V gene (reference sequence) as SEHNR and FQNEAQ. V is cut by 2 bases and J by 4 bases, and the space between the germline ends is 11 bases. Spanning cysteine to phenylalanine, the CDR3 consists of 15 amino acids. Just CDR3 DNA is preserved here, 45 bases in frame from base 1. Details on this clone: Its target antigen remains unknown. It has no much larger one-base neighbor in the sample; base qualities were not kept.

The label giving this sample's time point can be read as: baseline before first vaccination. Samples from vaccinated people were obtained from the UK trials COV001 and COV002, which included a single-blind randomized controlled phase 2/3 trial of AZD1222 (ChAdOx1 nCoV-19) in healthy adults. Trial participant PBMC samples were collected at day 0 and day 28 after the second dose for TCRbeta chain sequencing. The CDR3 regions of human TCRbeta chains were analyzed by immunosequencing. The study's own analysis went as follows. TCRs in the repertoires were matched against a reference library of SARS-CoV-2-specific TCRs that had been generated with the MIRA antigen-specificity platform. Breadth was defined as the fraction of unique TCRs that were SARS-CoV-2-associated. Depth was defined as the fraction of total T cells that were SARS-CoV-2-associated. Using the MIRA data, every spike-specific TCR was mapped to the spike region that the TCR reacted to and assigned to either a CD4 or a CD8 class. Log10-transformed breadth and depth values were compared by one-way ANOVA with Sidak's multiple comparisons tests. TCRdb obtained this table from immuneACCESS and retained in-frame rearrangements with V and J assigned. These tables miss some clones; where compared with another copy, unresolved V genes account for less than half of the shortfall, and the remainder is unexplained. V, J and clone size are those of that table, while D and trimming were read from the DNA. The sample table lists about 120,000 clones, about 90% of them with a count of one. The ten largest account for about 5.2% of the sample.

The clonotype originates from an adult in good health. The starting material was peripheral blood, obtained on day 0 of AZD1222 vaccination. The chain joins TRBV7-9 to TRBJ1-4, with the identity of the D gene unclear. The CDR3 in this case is CASSLPIAFNEKLFF. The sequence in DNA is TGTGCCAGCAGCTTACCTATCGCCTTTAATGAAAAACTGTTTTTT.